The 23 T cell receptor beta chains below all came from one sample that was sequenced in a study of graft-versus-host responses after intestinal transplantation. Repertoires were generated with immunoSEQ multiplex PCR, while TCRdb's copy carries only in-frame clones and drops some. The sample includes 100,000 or so clones, over 75% seen only once; the top ten take around 1%. No antigen has been assigned to these receptors. Sequenced here: unstimulated CD4+ T cells sorted from spleen or lymph node cells, sampled before transplant. Every receptor here comes from a human donor who was the organ donor for an intestinal transplant.

The chain recombines TRBV19 with TRBJ1-1, with no clear D. Germline CDR1 LNHDA, CDR2 SQIVND (reference sequence). V shed 6 bases and J shed 5 bases, with 7 bases lying between them. The CDR3 is made up of 11 amino acids. CDR3 loop: CASRVKTEAFF. In nucleotides, the CDR3 is TGTGCCAGTAGAGTAAAGACTGAAGCTTTCTTT.

This rearrangement joins TRBV5-6 to TRBJ2-3; TRBD2 is a possible D gene (7 bases). CDR1 is SGHDT and CDR2 is YYEEEE in the germline V gene. CDR3 length equals 15 residues. Trimming left V 7 bases short and J 3 bases short, with 18 bases between. DNA of the CDR3: TGTGCCAGCGAACAACGAAGGGGGGGGACAGATACGCAGTATTTT. Residues: CASEQRRGGTDTQYF.

CDR3 amino acids: CATSTGQGGSYEQYF. The CDR3 DNA follows: TGTGCCACCAGTACAGGTCAGGGAGGATCCTACGAGCAGTACTTC. The J gene is TRBJ2-7, the V gene TRBV15, with D maybe TRBD2 (6 bases). Trimming left V 6 bases short and J 1 base short, with 16 bases between. The length of the CDR3 is 15 residues. Germline assignment: CDR1 LNHNV and CDR2 YYDKDF (reference sequence).

As to this clone: This sample includes further DNA sequences coding for the same CDR3. V and J are TRBV11-2 and TRBJ1-6; D is possibly TRBD1 (5 bases). The CDR3 is 16 amino acids. Germline values: CDR1 SGHAT, CDR2 FQNNGV. V lost 1 base and J lost 1, with 8 bases in between. The CDR3 sequence: CASSLAGGSYNSPLHF. CDR3 coding DNA: TGTGCCAGCAGCTTAGCTGGGGGGTCCTATAATTCACCCCTCCACTTT.

The chain recombines TRBV20-1 with TRBJ1-4; D is undetermined. This CDR3 spans 11 amino acids. Trimming took 2 bases from V and 7 from J, leaving 5 bases between them. Germline V gives CDR1 DFQATT, CDR2 SNEGSKA (reference sequence). Here the CDR3 reads CSARLTEKLFF. CDR3 DNA: TGCAGTGCTAGATTAACTGAAAAACTGTTTTTT.

V usage is TRBV30 and J usage is TRBJ1-3; a possible D gene is TRBD1 (5 bases). This CDR3 is 11 amino acids long. Between the trimmed V and J ends, which lost 0 bases and 9 bases, there was a span of 6 bases. Germline V gives CDR1 GTSNPN, CDR2 SVGIG (reference sequence). The CDR3 region is CAWSVGGTIYF. In DNA, the CDR3 is TGTGCCTGGAGTGTGGGGGGCACCATATATTTT.

The chain carries TRBV27 and TRBJ2-7; TRBD1 might be the D (5 bases). The CDR3 sequence is 15 residues long. The germline V gene encodes CDR1 MNHEY and CDR2 SMNVEV (reference sequence). V shed 0 bases and J shed 1 base, with 10 bases lying between them. For the CDR3, the DNA is TGTGCCAGCAGTTTATCTTTTGCAGGGTCCTACGAGCAGTACTTC. Translating gives CASSLSFAGSYEQYF.

The chain employs TRBV27 and TRBJ2-3; no definite D call. CDR1 and CDR2 (germline): MNHEY, SMNVEV (reference sequence). V lost 7 bases to trimming and J lost 6 bases, with 17 bases between them. The CDR3 spans 14 residues. CDR3 coding DNA: TGTGCCAGCACGCTCACCCGGCCCCTGGATACGCAGTATTTT. It is translated as CASTLTRPLDTQYF.

This chain links TRBV5-4 with TRBJ1-3; D is undetermined. There are 16 residues in the CDR3. V was trimmed by 1 base and J by 0 bases, leaving 11 bases between them. The germline V gene encodes CDR1 SGHNT and CDR2 YYREEE (reference sequence). CDR3 sequence (DNA): TGTGCCAGCAGCTTGCTTCCGGGTTTCTCTGGAAACACCATATATTTT. The encoded protein is CASSLLPGFSGNTIYF.

This chain links TRBV14 with TRBJ1-2; D not resolved. The CDR3 loop spans 14 amino acids. Germline CDR1 and CDR2: SGHDN and FVKESK. The V end lost 0 bases, the J end lost 5 bases, and 10 bases lay between the germline ends. This CDR3 is CASSQDWRSYGYTF. CDR3 coding DNA: TGTGCCAGCAGCCAAGATTGGCGGTCTTATGGCTACACCTTC.

This chain uses TRBV30 with TRBJ2-2; D is perhaps TRBD2 (6 bases). In germline, CDR1 is GTSNPN, CDR2 SVGIG (reference sequence). V lost 0 bases to trimming and J lost 4 bases, with 15 bases between them. This CDR3 is 16 amino acids long. CDR3 sequence reads: CAWSVLGLGGTGELFF. The CDR3 bases are TGTGCCTGGAGTGTCCTGGGTCTGGGGGGCACCGGGGAGCTGTTTTTT.

Details on this clone: One end of the junction varies from germline; a read error may be responsible. The chain carries TRBV10-2 and TRBJ2-1; 8 bases line up with TRBD2. Looked up from germline, CDR1 is WSHSY and CDR2 is SAAADI. CDR3 length: 13 amino acids. DNA for the CDR3: TGCGCCAGCAGTGAGTTTTGGAGCGGGGGTTCCCTCTTC. This gives the protein CASSEFWSGGSLF.

The rearrangement joins TRBV30 to TRBJ1-3; D may be TRBD1 (5 bases). With 5 bases removed from V and 2 bases from J, the gap between germline ends came to 10 bases. Germline CDR1 and CDR2: GTSNPN and SVGIG (reference sequence). The CDR3 extends over 13 amino acids. CDR3 amino acids: CAWGRAAGNTIYF. In DNA form, the CDR3 reads TGTGCCTGGGGCAGGGCGGCTGGAAACACCATATATTTT.

This clone was seen once. The chain joins TRBV19 to TRBJ2-7; D possibly corresponds to TRBD2 (6 bases). Per germline, CDR1 LNHDA and CDR2 SQIVND (reference sequence). Trimming removed 5 bases at V and 7 bases at J, with 15 bases between. The CDR3 is made up of 13 amino acids. The CDR3 is CASSPFSGQEQYF. The CDR3 DNA is TGTGCCAGTAGTCCCTTTAGCGGCCAAGAGCAGTACTTC.

This rearrangement joins TRBV6-1 to TRBJ2-5; unclear D gene. Germline-derived CDR1 and CDR2 are MNHNS and SASEGT. With 0 bases removed from V and 4 bases from J, the gap between germline ends came to 18 bases. The CDR3 extends over 17 amino acids. The CDR3, as DNA: TGTGCCAGCAGTGAAGCGCTTCTTTACTGGGGAAGAGAGACCCAGTACTTC. Its protein product is CASSEALLYWGRETQYF.

The V call is TRBV4-2, the J call TRBJ1-1; D is uncertain. CDR3 length: 14 amino acids. With 1 base removed from V and 9 bases from J, the gap between germline ends came to 15 bases. Germline V lookup: CDR1 LGHNA, CDR2 YNFKEQ. For the CDR3, the DNA is TGTGCCAGCAGCCAAGGGGATATAGGTTCCAAAGCTTTCTTT. The encoded protein is CASSQGDIGSKAFF.

The chain recombines TRBV5-4 with TRBJ2-5, with D possibly being TRBD2 (6 bases). Trimming shortened V by 5 bases and J by 2 bases, and 13 bases separated the two germline ends. Germline CDR1 and CDR2: SGHNT and YYREEE (reference sequence). The CDR3 extends over 14 amino acids. CDR3 region: CASRAGTWQETQYF. The CDR3 DNA sequence: TGTGCCAGCAGAGCCGGGACTTGGCAAGAGACCCAGTACTTC.

The rearrangement uses TRBV5-4 and TRBJ1-4, with 9 bases aligning to TRBD1. V trimming: 3 bases; J trimming: 8 bases; junction bases outside the gene matches: 5. In germline, CDR1 is SGHNT, CDR2 YYREEE (reference sequence). This CDR3 has 14 amino acids. The CDR3 nucleotides read TGTGCCAGCAGCTGGACAGGGGAGAGGGAAAAACTGTTTTTT. Protein product: CASSWTGEREKLFF.

In DNA form, the CDR3 reads TGCGCCAGCAGCTTGGGGGCTAGCGGGGGGCAGGAGACCCAGTACTTC. It specifies CASSLGASGGQETQYF. The rearrangement joins TRBV5-1 to TRBJ2-5; 11 nucleotides match TRBD2. Germline assignment: CDR1 SGHRS and CDR2 YFSETQ. V lost 0 bases and J lost 5; bases outside the gene matches: 6. There are 16 residues in the CDR3.

The chain employs TRBV27 and TRBJ2-2; either TRBD1 or TRBD2 may supply D (5 bases each). In germline, CDR1 is MNHEY, CDR2 SMNVEV (reference sequence). V gave up 6 bases and J gave up 1 base, with 12 bases separating them. CDR3 size: 15 residues. This CDR3 is CASRGTGRNTGELFF. CDR3 DNA: TGTGCCAGCAGAGGGACGGGACGGAACACCGGGGAGCTGTTTTTT.

V is TRBV4-1 and J is TRBJ2-3, with 9 positions matching TRBD1. This CDR3 has 18 amino acids. Germline trimming cut 4 bases from V and 2 bases from J; bases unmatched to any gene: 13. CDR1 and CDR2 (germline): MGHRA, YSYEKL. The CDR3 is CASSLGQGLDLITDTQYF. DNA of the CDR3: TGCGCCAGCAGCCTAGGACAGGGGCTAGACCTAATCACAGATACGCAGTATTTT.

The chain uses TRBV28 and TRBJ1-2; no definite D call. The V end lost 3 bases, the J end lost 0 bases, and 8 bases lay between the germline ends. This CDR3 has 14 amino acids. Germline CDR1 reads MDHEN; CDR2 reads SYDVKM. CDR3: CASSFVGTNYGYTF. As DNA, the CDR3 is TGTGCCAGCAGTTTTGTAGGAACTAACTATGGCTACACCTTC.

The V and J genes are TRBV7-3 and TRBJ2-3; tentative D call: TRBD1 (6 bases). The CDR3 contains 13 residues. Germline V gives CDR1 SGHTA, CDR2 FQGTGA. With 3 bases removed from V and 3 bases from J, the gap between germline ends came to 7 bases. The CDR3 DNA is TGTGCCAGCAGCTTCGGGACAACAGATACGCAGTATTTT. This encodes CASSFGTTDTQYF. The variable domain in full, completed from reference TRBV7-3 and TRBJ2-3, reads GAGVSQTPSNKVTEKGKYVELRCDPISGHTALYWYRQSLGQGPEFLIYFQGTGAADDSGLPNDRFFAVRPEGSVSTLKIQRTERGDSAVYLCASSFGTTDTQYFGPGTRLTVL.